This is a list of T cell receptor beta chains from one sample in a study of blood T cell repertoires in COVID-19. Some clones are missing from TCRdb's copy, which holds only in-frame ones; the method was immunoSEQ multiplex PCR. The table shows 100,000 to 150,000 clones, with roughly four fifths occurring only once. The sequencing input was peripheral blood. All receptors come from a man in his thirties or forties with COVID-19, enrolled during active disease. Each CDR3 is given with its conserved first and last residue. The order of the fields is CDR3 protein, CDR3 DNA, J gene, D gene, V gene, clone size. The D gene is left open where the match is weak. Expanded clones are given a class, and other clones once, few, many or no size at all.

CDR3aa: CASSPPQGFGDTQYF
CDR3nt: TGTGCCAGCAGCCCCCCCCAGGGGTTCGGGGATACGCAGTATTTT
j_gene: TRBJ2-3
d_gene: -
v_gene: TRBV11-3
abundance: -

CDR3aa: CSVYSGGAYEQYF
CDR3nt: TGCAGCGTCTACTCGGGGGGGGCCTACGAGCAGTACTTC
j_gene: TRBJ2-7
d_gene: TRBD2
v_gene: TRBV29-1
abundance: -

CDR3aa: CASSPSAPGHGNTEAFF
CDR3nt: TGTGCCAGCAGCCCATCGGCTCCGGGACACGGGAACACTGAAGCTTTCTTT
j_gene: TRBJ1-1
d_gene: -
v_gene: TRBV5-4
abundance: -

CDR3aa: CASSLAERTPPAQETQYF
CDR3nt: TGCGCCAGCAGCTTGGCCGAGCGGACCCCTCCGGCCCAAGAGACCCAGTACTTC
j_gene: TRBJ2-5
d_gene: -
v_gene: TRBV5-1
abundance: -

CDR3aa: CSVVGLAGDTQYF
CDR3nt: TGCAGCGTTGTCGGGCTAGCGGGAGATACGCAGTATTTT
j_gene: TRBJ2-3
d_gene: TRBD2
v_gene: TRBV29-1
abundance: -

CDR3aa: CASSFHADRLGLAGDRGTDTQYF
CDR3nt: TGTGCCAGCTCCTTCCATGCGGACAGACTAGGACTAGCGGGAGATCGGGGTACAGATACGCAGTATTTT
j_gene: TRBJ2-3
d_gene: TRBD2
v_gene: TRBV27
abundance: -

CDR3aa: CASSLGGAQPQHF
CDR3nt: TGTGCCAGCAGCTTAGGGGGCGCGCAGCCCCAGCATTTT
j_gene: TRBJ1-5
d_gene: -
v_gene: TRBV11-1
abundance: -

CDR3aa: CASGEVSQETQYF
CDR3nt: TGTGCCAGCGGTGAAGTTAGCCAAGAGACCCAGTACTTC
j_gene: TRBJ2-5
d_gene: -
v_gene: TRBV28
abundance: -

CDR3aa: CASSELGGTQNTGELFF
CDR3nt: TGTGCCAGCAGTGAATTGGGTGGGACACAGAACACCGGGGAGCTGTTTTTT
j_gene: TRBJ2-2
d_gene: -
v_gene: TRBV25-1
abundance: -

CDR3aa: CASSQQGLGGYNSPLHF
CDR3nt: TGCGCCAGCAGCCAGCAAGGTTTGGGGGGCTATAATTCACCCCTCCACTTT
j_gene: TRBJ1-6
d_gene: -
v_gene: TRBV4-1
abundance: -

CDR3aa: CASSQGLAVSYNEQFF
CDR3nt: TGCGCCAGCAGCCAAGGACTAGCGGTCTCCTACAATGAGCAGTTCTTC
j_gene: TRBJ2-1
d_gene: TRBD2
v_gene: TRBV4-1
abundance: -

CDR3aa: CASKKLAEPYEQYF
CDR3nt: TGTGCCAGCAAAAAACTAGCGGAACCCTACGAGCAGTACTTC
j_gene: TRBJ2-7
d_gene: TRBD2
v_gene: TRBV28
abundance: -

CDR3aa: CASSLFDSPNEQFF
CDR3nt: TGTGCCAGCAGCTTATTTGACTCTCCCAATGAGCAGTTCTTC
j_gene: TRBJ2-1
d_gene: -
v_gene: TRBV7-8
abundance: many

CDR3aa: CASSRTGYGYTF
CDR3nt: TGTGCCAGCAGCCGGACAGGCTATGGCTACACCTTC
j_gene: TRBJ1-2
d_gene: TRBD1
v_gene: TRBV28
abundance: -

CDR3aa: CASSSGGEGATDTQYF
CDR3nt: TGTGCCAGCAGTAGCGGTGGAGAGGGAGCCACAGATACGCAGTATTTT
j_gene: TRBJ2-3
d_gene: -
v_gene: TRBV11-3
abundance: once

CDR3aa: CASSPGLATDTQYF
CDR3nt: TGTGCCAGCAGTCCGGGACTAGCAACAGATACGCAGTATTTT
j_gene: TRBJ2-3
d_gene: TRBD2
v_gene: TRBV27
abundance: -

CDR3aa: CAWKPGGTNTGELFF
CDR3nt: TGTGCCTGGAAGCCGGGGGGCACTAACACCGGGGAGCTGTTTTTT
j_gene: TRBJ2-2
d_gene: -
v_gene: TRBV30
abundance: many

CDR3aa: CSVPGTLHNEQFF
CDR3nt: TGCAGCGTTCCAGGGACATTACACAATGAGCAGTTCTTC
j_gene: TRBJ2-1
d_gene: -
v_gene: TRBV29-1
abundance: once

CDR3aa: CACGQGANTGELFF
CDR3nt: TGTGCCTGCGGACAGGGGGCGAACACCGGGGAGCTGTTTTTT
j_gene: TRBJ2-2
d_gene: TRBD1
v_gene: TRBV30
abundance: -

CDR3aa: CASSYGTENSPLHF
CDR3nt: TGTGCCAGCAGTTACGGGACAGAGAATTCACCCCTCCACTTT
j_gene: TRBJ1-6
d_gene: TRBD1
v_gene: TRBV6-6
abundance: -

CDR3aa: CASSRETGVNNSPLHF
CDR3nt: TGTGCCAGCAGCCGCGAGACGGGGGTAAACAATTCACCCCTCCACTTT
j_gene: TRBJ1-6
d_gene: -
v_gene: TRBV7-3
abundance: -

CDR3aa: CASTEDRGVGADGYTF
CDR3nt: TGTGCCAGCACCGAGGACAGGGGGGTTGGAGCGGATGGCTACACCTTC
j_gene: TRBJ1-2
d_gene: TRBD1
v_gene: TRBV28
abundance: -

CDR3aa: CASSYQGRREQFF
CDR3nt: TGCGCCAGCAGCTATCAGGGGCGGAGGGAGCAGTTCTTC
j_gene: TRBJ2-1
d_gene: -
v_gene: TRBV5-1
abundance: -

CDR3aa: CASSVGGQGNEQYF
CDR3nt: TGTGCCAGCAGCGTAGGGGGGCAGGGAAACGAGCAGTACTTC
j_gene: TRBJ2-7
d_gene: -
v_gene: TRBV9
abundance: few

CDR3aa: CASSVRSGGSTDTQYF
CDR3nt: TGTGCCAGCTCAGTAAGAAGCGGGGGGTCTACAGATACGCAGTATTTT
j_gene: TRBJ2-3
d_gene: TRBD2
v_gene: TRBV18
abundance: -

CDR3aa: CASMRGVSTEAFF
CDR3nt: TGCGCCAGCATGCGGGGAGTAAGTACTGAAGCTTTCTTT
j_gene: TRBJ1-1
d_gene: -
v_gene: TRBV23-1
abundance: -

CDR3aa: CASSPGLGGDEQFF
CDR3nt: TGCGCCAGCTCACCGGGACTAGGGGGTGATGAGCAGTTCTTC
j_gene: TRBJ2-1
d_gene: TRBD2
v_gene: TRBV5-1
abundance: -

CDR3aa: CASSPGRGKSYEQYF
CDR3nt: TGTGCCAGCAGCCCTGGGAGGGGTAAATCCTACGAGCAGTACTTC
j_gene: TRBJ2-7
d_gene: TRBD2
v_gene: TRBV7-9
abundance: -

CDR3aa: CASSFSGVLYF
CDR3nt: TGTGCCAGCAGTTTTTCGGGGGTTTTGTACTTC
j_gene: TRBJ2-7
d_gene: -
v_gene: TRBV12-3/TRBV12-4
abundance: -

CDR3aa: CASSLSPQGWAGELFF
CDR3nt: TGTGCCAGCAGCTTATCGCCCCAGGGGTGGGCCGGGGAGCTGTTTTTT
j_gene: TRBJ2-2
d_gene: -
v_gene: TRBV7-6
abundance: -

CDR3aa: CASSPWADQETQYF
CDR3nt: TGTGCCAGCAGCCCCTGGGCAGACCAAGAGACCCAGTACTTC
j_gene: TRBJ2-5
d_gene: -
v_gene: TRBV3-1/TRBV3-2
abundance: -

CDR3aa: CATKTSGGTDTQYF
CDR3nt: TGTGCCACCAAGACTAGCGGGGGCACAGATACGCAGTATTTT
j_gene: TRBJ2-3
d_gene: TRBD2
v_gene: TRBV2
abundance: -

CDR3aa: CASSSGLVKETQYF
CDR3nt: TGTGCCAGCAGCTCGGGACTAGTGAAAGAGACCCAGTACTTC
j_gene: TRBJ2-5
d_gene: TRBD2
v_gene: TRBV11-2
abundance: -

CDR3aa: CASSGPGQTNEKLFF
CDR3nt: TGCGCCAGCAGCGGGCCGGGACAGACTAATGAAAAACTGTTTTTT
j_gene: TRBJ1-4
d_gene: TRBD1
v_gene: TRBV5-1
abundance: -

CDR3aa: CASRRDSYNEQFF
CDR3nt: TGCGCCAGCCGCCGGGACAGTTACAATGAGCAGTTCTTC
j_gene: TRBJ2-1
d_gene: TRBD1
v_gene: TRBV5-1
abundance: once

CDR3aa: CASSTGQNSNQPQHF
CDR3nt: TGTGCCAGCAGTACGGGACAGAATAGCAATCAGCCCCAGCATTTT
j_gene: TRBJ1-5
d_gene: TRBD1
v_gene: TRBV28
abundance: -

CDR3aa: CASSVDRGDTEAFF
CDR3nt: TGTGCCAGTAGTGTGGACAGGGGCGACACTGAAGCTTTCTTT
j_gene: TRBJ1-1
d_gene: TRBD1
v_gene: TRBV19
abundance: -

CDR3aa: CASSQVAVQGTKNIQYF
CDR3nt: TGCGCCAGCAGCCAAGTAGCGGTCCAGGGCACAAAAAACATTCAGTACTTC
j_gene: TRBJ2-4
d_gene: -
v_gene: TRBV4-1
abundance: -

CDR3aa: CASSPGQGKETEAFF
CDR3nt: TGTGCCAGCAGTCCGGGACAGGGAAAGGAGACTGAAGCTTTCTTT
j_gene: TRBJ1-1
d_gene: TRBD1
v_gene: TRBV27
abundance: -

CDR3aa: CASSLRGGVDGYTF
CDR3nt: TGTGCCAGCAGTCTCCGCGGGGGGGTAGATGGCTACACCTTC
j_gene: TRBJ1-2
d_gene: -
v_gene: TRBV27
abundance: -

CDR3aa: CASRVRDREPPTATTNEKLFF
CDR3nt: TGCGCCAGCAGGGTCCGGGACAGAGAACCGCCTACGGCTACAACTAATGAAAAACTGTTTTTT
j_gene: TRBJ1-4
d_gene: TRBD1
v_gene: TRBV10-1
abundance: -

CDR3aa: CASTPTGGGDPRNEQFF
CDR3nt: TGTGCCAGCACCCCTACCGGCGGGGGAGATCCACGCAATGAGCAGTTCTTC
j_gene: TRBJ2-1
d_gene: TRBD2
v_gene: TRBV7-6
abundance: -

CDR3aa: CASSPWTSGSGNEQFF
CDR3nt: TGTGCCAGCAGCCCATGGACTAGCGGGAGTGGGAATGAGCAGTTCTTC
j_gene: TRBJ2-1
d_gene: TRBD2
v_gene: TRBV3-1/TRBV3-2
abundance: few

CDR3aa: CASRDRVNTEAFF
CDR3nt: TGTGCCAGTAGGGACAGAGTGAACACTGAAGCTTTCTTT
j_gene: TRBJ1-1
d_gene: -
v_gene: TRBV19
abundance: once

CDR3aa: CATSPPGQNTGELFF
CDR3nt: TGTGCCACCAGCCCCCCGGGACAGAACACCGGGGAGCTGTTTTTT
j_gene: TRBJ2-2
d_gene: -
v_gene: TRBV15
abundance: -

CDR3aa: CASSTIFTGELFF
CDR3nt: TGTGCCAGTAGTACTATATTCACCGGGGAGCTGTTTTTT
j_gene: TRBJ2-2
d_gene: -
v_gene: TRBV19
abundance: -

CDR3aa: CASSLGRVAPEAFF
CDR3nt: TGTGCCAGCAGCTTAGGGAGGGTGGCGCCTGAAGCTTTCTTT
j_gene: TRBJ1-1
d_gene: -
v_gene: TRBV11-3
abundance: -

CDR3aa: CASSLDTSGSNEQFF
CDR3nt: TGTGCCAGCAGCCTAGACACTAGCGGGAGCAATGAGCAGTTCTTC
j_gene: TRBJ2-1
d_gene: TRBD2
v_gene: TRBV7-2
abundance: once

CDR3aa: CASSTTHEGGTEAFF
CDR3nt: TGTGCCAGTAGTACCACCCATGAGGGTGGCACTGAAGCTTTCTTT
j_gene: TRBJ1-1
d_gene: -
v_gene: TRBV19
abundance: -

CDR3aa: CASSFGTGRRGYTF
CDR3nt: TGTGCCAGCAGTTTCGGAACAGGGCGAAGGGGCTACACCTTC
j_gene: TRBJ1-2
d_gene: -
v_gene: TRBV28
abundance: -

CDR3aa: CASTGDQGHEQYF
CDR3nt: TGTGCCAGCACGGGAGACCAGGGTCACGAGCAGTACTTC
j_gene: TRBJ2-7
d_gene: -
v_gene: TRBV6-5
abundance: -

CDR3aa: CASSLVQIDEQYF
CDR3nt: TGTGCCAGCAGCTTAGTACAGATCGACGAGCAGTACTTC
j_gene: TRBJ2-7
d_gene: -
v_gene: TRBV5-5
abundance: -

CDR3aa: CASSQGGEQYF
CDR3nt: TGTGCCAGCAGTCAAGGAGGCGAGCAGTACTTC
j_gene: TRBJ2-7
d_gene: -
v_gene: TRBV7-9
abundance: -

CDR3aa: CASSPRILGSSGNTIYF
CDR3nt: TGCGCCAGCAGCCCCCGAATACTGGGGAGCTCTGGAAACACCATATATTTT
j_gene: TRBJ1-3
d_gene: -
v_gene: TRBV5-1
abundance: -

CDR3aa: CASSVEAGLYEQFF
CDR3nt: TGTGCCAGCAGCGTAGAAGCGGGACTATACGAGCAGTTCTTC
j_gene: TRBJ2-1
d_gene: TRBD2
v_gene: TRBV9
abundance: -

CDR3aa: CAISESQGPLYGYTF
CDR3nt: TGTGCCATCAGTGAGTCGCAGGGGCCGTTATATGGCTACACCTTC
j_gene: TRBJ1-2
d_gene: -
v_gene: TRBV10-3
abundance: -

CDR3aa: CAIGGTANTEAFF
CDR3nt: TGTGCCATCGGGGGGACAGCGAACACTGAAGCTTTCTTT
j_gene: TRBJ1-1
d_gene: TRBD1
v_gene: TRBV10-3
abundance: -

CDR3aa: CASSFGQQAFF
CDR3nt: TGTGCCAGCAGCTTCGGACAGCAGGCTTTCTTT
j_gene: TRBJ1-1
d_gene: -
v_gene: TRBV7-2
abundance: -

CDR3aa: CASSSQTGKNYGYTF
CDR3nt: TGTGCCAGCAGCAGCCAGACAGGAAAGAACTATGGCTACACCTTC
j_gene: TRBJ1-2
d_gene: -
v_gene: TRBV7-3
abundance: -